Sequencing of this T cell receptor beta chain was carried out in a study of response to subunit inactivated influenza vaccine. TCRdb reprocessed the RT-PCR reads with MiXCR, giving one entry per CDR3 protein. Seen here are 150,000 to 200,000 distinct CDR3 sequences, approximately 12% observed once, and the top ten hold 25% to 30%. This clonotype showed up just a few times. The V segment lost 2 bases and the J segment 4 bases; nucleotides outside the gene matches: 7. Germline CDR1 is LGHNA and CDR2 is YSLEER. The CDR3 is made up of 15 amino acids. These same records also appear under a second study, on T cells expressing NK-cell markers. Turning to that study: 5'RACE template switching built TCR beta cDNA with unique molecular identifiers. Sequenced donors, eight in total, included seven who were HCMV-seropositive and one who was seronegative. A handful of donors showed these clonotypes also leading the CD3+CD56-NKG2C+ fraction. The HCMV specificity of the expanded NKG2C+ T cell clones stayed unresolved.

The rearrangement links TRBV4-3 to TRBJ1-1; 7 bases fit TRBD1. Sequencing was performed on CD8+ T cells sorted from PBMCs, taken roughly 12 days after vaccination. This TCR was recovered from a man in his forties or fifties who received an inactivated influenza vaccine. The DNA of the CDR3 is TGCGCCAGCAGCCAACTTCCGGGACAGCGCACTGAAGCTTTCTTT. Translating it yields CASSQLPGQRTEAFF.